This TCR beta chain was sequenced in a study of CD8 T cells in ankylosing spondylitis. Study-wide findings and caveats: Disease-linked clones had a CD8+ phenotype and relatively low frequency in peripheral blood. Disease-linked clones were reportedly significantly enriched in matched ankylosing spondylitis synovial fluid. It appeared that ankylosing spondylitis blood was characterized by a TCR beta motif of about eight highly homologous variants.

Generation of TCR beta libraries employed quantitative 5'-RACE incorporating molecular barcodes. TCRdb used MiXCR to reprocess the 5' RACE reads, holding one entry per CDR3 protein. The sample shows over 600,000 distinct CDR3 sequences, around 17% of them seen only once. Comments on this clonotype: What it binds is not known.

Sequenced input: blood, either unsorted or a sorted T cell fraction (not recorded which). This TCR was recovered from a male donor with ankylosing spondylitis.

In DNA form, the CDR3 reads TGTGCCAGTAGTACAGCGGGACACCCGAACACTGAAGCTTTCTTT. It specifies CASSTAGHPNTEAFF. The chain employs TRBV19 and TRBJ1-1, with D tentatively TRBD1 (6 bases). Deletions cut 4 bases from V and 1 base from J, with 13 bases between. The CDR3 length is 15 residues. CDR1 and CDR2 from the germline V gene are LNHDA and SQIVND (reference sequence).